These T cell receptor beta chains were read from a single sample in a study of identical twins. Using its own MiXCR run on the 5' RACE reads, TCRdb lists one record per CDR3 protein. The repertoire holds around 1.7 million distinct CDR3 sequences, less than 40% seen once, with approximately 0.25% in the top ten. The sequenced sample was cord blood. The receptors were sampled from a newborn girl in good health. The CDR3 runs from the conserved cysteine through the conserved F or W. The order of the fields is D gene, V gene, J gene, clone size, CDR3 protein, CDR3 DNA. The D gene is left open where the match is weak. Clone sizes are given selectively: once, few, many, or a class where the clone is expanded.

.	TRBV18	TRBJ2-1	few	CASSPQYEQFF	TGTGCCAGCTCACCACAATACGAGCAGTTCTTC
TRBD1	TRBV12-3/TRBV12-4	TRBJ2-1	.	CASIKTRTGEVHNEQFF	TGTGCCAGCATCAAAACCAGGACAGGGGAGGTCCACAATGAGCAGTTCTTC
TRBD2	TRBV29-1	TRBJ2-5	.	CSVFKTSQETLYF	TGCAGCGTCTTTAAGACTAGCCAAGAGACCCTGTACTTC
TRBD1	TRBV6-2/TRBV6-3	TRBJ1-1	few	CASTNRGDTEAFF	TGTGCCAGCACTAACAGGGGTGACACTGAAGCTTTCTTT
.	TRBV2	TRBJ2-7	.	CASTRGHSYEQYF	TGTGCCAGCACACGGGGGCACTCCTACGAGCAGTACTTC
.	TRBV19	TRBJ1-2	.	CASSIVGQYGYTF	TGTGCCAGTAGTATAGTAGGACAATATGGCTACACCTTC
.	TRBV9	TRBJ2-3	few	CASSVATSGPQGYF	TGTGCCAGCAGCGTAGCTACTAGTGGTCCGCAAGGGTATTTT
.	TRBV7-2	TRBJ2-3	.	CASSSVAGSTDTQYF	TGTGCCAGCAGCTCCGTGGCAGGTAGCACAGATACGCAGTATTTT
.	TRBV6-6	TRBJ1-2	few	CASSYPQGGTINYGYTF	TGTGCCAGCAGTTACCCACAGGGAGGGACAATTAACTATGGCTACACCTTC
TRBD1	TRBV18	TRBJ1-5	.	CASSPSGTGGQPQHF	TGTGCCAGCTCACCATCTGGGACAGGGGGTCAGCCCCAGCATTTT
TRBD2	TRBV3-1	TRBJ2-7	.	CASSLGLEVFYEQYF	TGTGCCAGCAGCCTGGGACTAGAGGTTTTCTACGAGCAGTACTTC
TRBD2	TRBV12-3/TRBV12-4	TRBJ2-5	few	CASSGGTSGISETQYF	TGTGCCAGCAGTGGAGGGACTAGCGGGATCTCAGAGACCCAGTACTTC
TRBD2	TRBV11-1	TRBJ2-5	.	CASSLRPAGGNYNEQYF	TGTGCCAGCAGCTTACGGCCAGCGGGAGGGAACTACAATGAGCAGTACTTC
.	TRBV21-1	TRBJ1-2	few	CASSKIRREGCYGYTF	TGTGCCAGCAGCAAAATCCGGCGAGAGGGGTGCTATGGCTACACCTTC
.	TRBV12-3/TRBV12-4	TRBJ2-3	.	CASSLEGGMPTDTQYF	TGTGCCAGCAGTTTAGAAGGCGGGATGCCCACAGATACGCAGTATTTT
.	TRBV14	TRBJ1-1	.	CASSFQPSNTEAFF	TGTGCCAGCAGCTTCCAGCCTTCTAACACTGAAGCTTTCTTT
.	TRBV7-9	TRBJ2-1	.	CASSSRGSPYEQFF	TGTGCCAGCAGCTCACGCGGGTCTCCCTACGAGCAGTTCTTC
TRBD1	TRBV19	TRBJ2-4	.	CASSPWDRAKNIQYF	TGTGCCAGTAGTCCCTGGGACAGGGCCAAAAACATTCAGTACTTC
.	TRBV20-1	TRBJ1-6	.	CSARQGDNSPLHF	TGCAGTGCTAGACAGGGAGATAATTCACCCCTCCACTTT
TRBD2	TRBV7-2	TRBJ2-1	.	CASRIGGRAYNEQFF	TGTGCCAGCAGAATAGGCGGGAGGGCCTACAATGAGCAGTTCTTC
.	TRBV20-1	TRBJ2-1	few	CSARDFELGGYEQFF	TGCAGTGCTAGAGATTTCGAGCTAGGGGGATATGAGCAGTTCTTC
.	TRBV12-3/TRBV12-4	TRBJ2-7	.	CASGLGTREGGSYEQYF	TGTGCCAGCGGTTTAGGGACCAGGGAGGGGGGCTCCTACGAGCAGTACTTC
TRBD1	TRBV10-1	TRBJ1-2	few	CASSERDRTAGYTF	TGCGCCAGCAGTGAGCGGGACAGGACCGCTGGCTACACCTTC
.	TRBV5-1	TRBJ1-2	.	CASSVAGGHGYTF	TGCGCCAGCAGCGTGGCCGGGGGACATGGCTACACCTTC
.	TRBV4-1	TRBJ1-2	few	CASSQEPGAGYGYTF	TGCGCCAGCAGCCAAGAACCGGGGGCGGGCTATGGCTACACCTTC
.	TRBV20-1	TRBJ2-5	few	CSARGLGQETQYF	TGCAGTGCTAGAGGACTGGGGCAGGAGACCCAGTACTTC
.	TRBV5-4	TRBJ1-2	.	CASSLNSGSDYGYTF	TGTGCCAGCAGCTTGAACTCCGGCAGCGACTATGGCTACACCTTC
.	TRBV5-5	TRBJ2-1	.	CASSSTGAGVGYNEQFF	TGTGCCAGCAGCTCGACAGGGGCGGGAGTTGGCTACAATGAGCAGTTCTTC
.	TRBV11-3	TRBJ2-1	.	CAGSLDPGDEQFF	TGTGCCGGCAGCTTAGATCCTGGAGATGAGCAGTTCTTC
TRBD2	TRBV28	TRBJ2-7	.	CASTNSPGLATYEQYF	TGTGCCAGCACCAACTCTCCGGGACTAGCTACCTACGAGCAGTACTTC